This TCR beta chain was observed in a study of T-cell memory formation after mild COVID-19. Study-wide results and caveats: Contracting CD4+ clones sat mainly in CM and EM; CD8+ in EMRA. Clones shrinking between day 15 and 85 showed a balanced CD4/CD8 split, and those that grew later tilted toward CD4+.

With respect to this clonotype: Antigen specificity is unknown.

Trimming pared 5 bases from V and 0 bases from J, leaving 8 bases between. The CDR3 contains 14 residues. The germline V gene has CDR1 LNHNV and CDR2 YYDKDF (reference sequence). TCRalpha and TCRbeta libraries used 5'RACE with constant-segment primers and UMIs. TCRdb used MiXCR to reprocess the 5' RACE reads, holding one entry per CDR3 protein. The sample lists under 300,000 distinct CDR3 sequences, 7.5% to 10% occurring once. The source material was PBMCs or a T cell subset sorted from them (not recorded which). The clonotype comes from a young man who had mild COVID-19 (a few samples of this study predate the infection). Cell type and time point are not known. The chain links TRBV15 to TRBJ1-3, with D unclear. The CDR3 protein is CATSGPGSGNTIYF. CDR3 sequence (DNA): TGTGCCACCAGCGGACCGGGCTCTGGAAACACCATATATTTT.